These T cell receptor beta chains were read from a single sample in a study of PD-L1 blockade in urothelial cancer. Measured with immunoSEQ multiplex PCR; TCRdb has only the in-frame clones, and not every one. The data hold 53,000 or so clones, with 88% observed a single time. Material: PBMCs, obtained around atezolizumab (anti-PD-L1) treatment. These receptor sequences come from a man aged 60 to 75 with urothelial cancer. Each CDR3 is given with its conserved first and last residue. D genes are given only for firm matches. Clone size is shown for a subset of rows, as once, few, many or a class of expanded clone.

j_call: TRBJ2-3; v_call: TRBV6-1; clone_size: once; d_call: .; cdr3_aa: CASREMTRSADTQYF; cdr3_nt: TGTGCCAGCAGGGAGATGACACGTAGCGCAGATACGCAGTATTTT
j_call: TRBJ2-5; v_call: TRBV6-1; clone_size: .; d_call: .; cdr3_aa: CASSGEWGGRETQYF; cdr3_nt: TGTGCCAGCAGTGGGGAGTGGGGGGGGCGTGAGACCCAGTACTTC
j_call: TRBJ2-7; v_call: TRBV5-1; clone_size: .; d_call: TRBD1; cdr3_aa: CASSQGQSYEQYF; cdr3_nt: TGCGCCAGCAGCCAGGGACAGTCCTACGAGCAGTACTTC
j_call: TRBJ1-1; v_call: TRBV19; clone_size: few; d_call: TRBD1; cdr3_aa: CASSTQGQGQHTEAFF; cdr3_nt: TGTGCCAGTAGTACCCAGGGACAGGGGCAGCACACTGAAGCTTTCTTT
j_call: TRBJ2-6; v_call: TRBV19; clone_size: .; d_call: .; cdr3_aa: CASSVTGANVLTF; cdr3_nt: TGTGCCAGTTCGGTGACTGGGGCCAACGTCCTGACTTTC
j_call: TRBJ2-1; v_call: TRBV5-1; clone_size: .; d_call: .; cdr3_aa: CASSLGHGSIANEQFF; cdr3_nt: TGCGCCAGCAGCTTGGGACACGGGAGTATAGCCAATGAGCAGTTCTTC
j_call: TRBJ2-2; v_call: TRBV18; clone_size: .; d_call: TRBD2; cdr3_aa: CASSLQRPGLAGTPNTGELFF; cdr3_nt: TGTGCCAGCTCACTTCAGCGCCCGGGACTAGCGGGTACACCGAACACCGGGGAGCTGTTTTTT
j_call: TRBJ2-2; v_call: TRBV29-1; clone_size: .; d_call: TRBD1; cdr3_aa: CSVDRGYSGELFF; cdr3_nt: TGCAGCGTTGACAGGGGGTATTCCGGGGAGCTGTTTTTT
j_call: TRBJ1-6; v_call: TRBV9; clone_size: once; d_call: .; cdr3_aa: CASSNDSPLHF; cdr3_nt: TGTGCCAGTAGTAACGATTCACCCCTCCACTTT
j_call: TRBJ1-2; v_call: TRBV19; clone_size: .; d_call: TRBD1; cdr3_aa: CASTKVVQQGDGYTF; cdr3_nt: TGTGCCAGTACCAAGGTAGTTCAGCAGGGGGACGGCTACACCTTC
j_call: TRBJ1-2; v_call: TRBV19; clone_size: few; d_call: .; cdr3_aa: CASSIAGTGATGHGYTF; cdr3_nt: TGTGCCAGTAGTATAGCTGGAACAGGCGCTACCGGTCATGGCTACACCTTC
j_call: TRBJ2-1; v_call: TRBV4-3; clone_size: .; d_call: TRBD2; cdr3_aa: CASSQDSSGRAYNNEQFF; cdr3_nt: TGCGCCAGCAGCCAAGATAGTAGCGGGAGGGCCTATAACAATGAGCAGTTCTTC
j_call: TRBJ2-5; v_call: TRBV4-2; clone_size: few; d_call: TRBD2; cdr3_aa: CASSKLGGAGETQYF; cdr3_nt: TGTGCCAGCAGCAAACTCGGGGGGGCCGGGGAGACCCAGTACTTC
j_call: TRBJ2-3; v_call: TRBV6-1; clone_size: .; d_call: TRBD2; cdr3_aa: CASSAGLATTSTDTQYF; cdr3_nt: TGTGCCAGCAGTGCGGGACTAGCGACTACTAGCACAGATACGCAGTATTTT
j_call: TRBJ2-2; v_call: TRBV19; clone_size: once; d_call: .; cdr3_aa: CASSMGRAKLFF; cdr3_nt: TGTGCCAGTAGTATGGGCAGGGCGAAGCTGTTTTTT
j_call: TRBJ2-1; v_call: TRBV29-1; clone_size: .; d_call: .; cdr3_aa: CSVFGVGYNEQFF; cdr3_nt: TGCAGCGTTTTCGGAGTAGGTTACAATGAGCAGTTCTTC
j_call: TRBJ1-1; v_call: TRBV7-2; clone_size: .; d_call: TRBD1; cdr3_aa: CASSLDSPGTGNTEAFF; cdr3_nt: TGTGCCAGCAGCTTAGATTCCCCCGGGACAGGGAACACTGAAGCTTTCTTT
j_call: TRBJ1-1; v_call: TRBV5-1; clone_size: .; d_call: TRBD1; cdr3_aa: CASSLQGAVTEAFF; cdr3_nt: TGTGCCAGCAGCTTACAGGGGGCAGTCACTGAAGCTTTCTTT
j_call: TRBJ1-5; v_call: TRBV5-1; clone_size: .; d_call: TRBD1; cdr3_aa: CASSLEGGRSNQPQHF; cdr3_nt: TGCGCCAGCAGCTTGGAAGGGGGCCGGAGCAATCAGCCCCAGCATTTT
j_call: TRBJ2-5; v_call: TRBV4-3; clone_size: .; d_call: TRBD1; cdr3_aa: CASSRQGSQETQYF; cdr3_nt: TGCGCCAGCAGCCGACAGGGATCCCAAGAGACCCAGTACTTC